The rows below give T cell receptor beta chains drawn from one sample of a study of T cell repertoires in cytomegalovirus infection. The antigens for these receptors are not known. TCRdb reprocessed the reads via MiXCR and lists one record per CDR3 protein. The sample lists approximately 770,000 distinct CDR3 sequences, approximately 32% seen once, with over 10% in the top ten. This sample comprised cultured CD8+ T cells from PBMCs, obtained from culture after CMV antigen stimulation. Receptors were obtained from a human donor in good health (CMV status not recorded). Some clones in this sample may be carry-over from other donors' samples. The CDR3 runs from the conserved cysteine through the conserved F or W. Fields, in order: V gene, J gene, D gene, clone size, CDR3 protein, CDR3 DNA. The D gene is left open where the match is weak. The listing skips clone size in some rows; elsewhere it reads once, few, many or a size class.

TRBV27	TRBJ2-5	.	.	CASSLSMGRETQYF	TGTGCCAGCAGTTTATCGATGGGGCGAGAGACCCAGTACTTC
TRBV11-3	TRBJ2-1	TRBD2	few	CASSAFAGGPMNEQFF	TGTGCCAGCAGCGCCTTCGCGGGGGGGCCAATGAATGAGCAGTTCTTC
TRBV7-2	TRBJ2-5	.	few	CASSLTRGARETQYF	TGTGCCAGCAGCTTAACACGGGGGGCGAGAGAGACCCAGTACTTC
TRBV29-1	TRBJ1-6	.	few	CSARTAGGNSPLHF	TGCAGCGCTAGGACCGCCGGCGGCAATTCACCCCTCCACTTT
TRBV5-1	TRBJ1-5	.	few	CASSLLSGGNQPQHF	TGCGCCAGCAGCTTACTGAGCGGTGGCAATCAGCCCCAGCATTTT
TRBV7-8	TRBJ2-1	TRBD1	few	CASSLSGTGGFEQFF	TGTGCCAGCAGCTTAAGCGGGACAGGGGGCTTTGAGCAGTTCTTC
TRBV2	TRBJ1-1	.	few	CARPGRATEAFF	TGTGCCAGGCCGGGCAGAGCCACTGAAGCTTTCTTT
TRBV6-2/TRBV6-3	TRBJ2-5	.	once	CASSYGWLETQYF	TGTGCCAGCAGTTACGGATGGTTAGAGACCCAGTACTTC
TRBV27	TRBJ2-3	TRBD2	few	CASTVAGGIADTQYF	TGTGCCAGCACTGTAGCGGGGGGGATCGCAGATACGCAGTATTTT
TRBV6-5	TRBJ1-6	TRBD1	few	CASSYGRGLGSPLHF	TGTGCCAGCAGTTACGGCAGGGGGCTTGGTTCACCCCTCCACTTT
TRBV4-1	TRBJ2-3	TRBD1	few	CASSQYSGTGGFSGTDTQYF	TGCGCCAGCAGCCAATATTCCGGGACAGGGGGATTTAGCGGCACAGATACGCAGTATTTT
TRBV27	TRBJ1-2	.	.	CASSTGVDNYGYTF	TGTGCCAGCAGCACAGGTGTCGATAACTATGGCTACACCTTC
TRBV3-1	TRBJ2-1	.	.	CASSQDRRWNEQFF	TGTGCCAGCAGCCAAGATCGGAGATGGAATGAGCAGTTCTTC
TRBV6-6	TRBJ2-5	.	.	CASSYGRGGETQYF	TGTGCCAGCAGTTACGGGCGTGGGGGAGAGACCCAGTACTTC
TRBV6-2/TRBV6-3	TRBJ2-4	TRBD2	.	CASSSTSGGNIQYF	TGTGCCAGCAGTTCCACTAGCGGGGGGAACATTCAGTACTTC
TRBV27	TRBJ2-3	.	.	CASRGPSTDTQYF	TGTGCCAGCCGGGGGCCGAGCACAGATACGCAGTATTTT
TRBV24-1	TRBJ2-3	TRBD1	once	CATSRPGQGVTDTQYF	TGTGCCACCAGTCGCCCGGGACAGGGGGTCACAGATACGCAGTATTTT
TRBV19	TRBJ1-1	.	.	CASSQGRVAEAFF	TGTGCCAGCTCTCAGGGTAGAGTGGCTGAAGCTTTCTTT
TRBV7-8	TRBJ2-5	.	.	CASSPRRGGPYQETQYF	TGTGCCAGCAGCCCCCGAAGAGGGGGGCCTTACCAAGAGACCCAGTACTTC
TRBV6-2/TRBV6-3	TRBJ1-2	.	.	CASTVEPWTRVRGYTF	TGTGCCAGCACCGTGGAACCCTGGACGAGGGTTCGGGGCTACACCTTC
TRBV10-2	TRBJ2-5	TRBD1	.	CASSEPLGRDRGRPRETQYF	TGCGCCAGCAGTGAGCCTTTGGGTCGGGACAGGGGGCGCCCCCGAGAGACCCAGTACTTC
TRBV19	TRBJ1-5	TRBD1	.	CASTWDRYSNQPQHF	TGTGCCAGTACCTGGGACAGGTATAGCAATCAGCCCCAGCATTTT
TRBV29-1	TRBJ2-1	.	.	CSVWGSYNEQFF	TGCAGCGTTTGGGGATCCTACAATGAGCAGTTCTTC
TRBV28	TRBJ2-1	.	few	CASSPQWDNEQFF	TGTGCCAGCAGTCCGCAGTGGGACAATGAGCAGTTCTTC
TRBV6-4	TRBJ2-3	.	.	CASSVWGSTDTQYF	TGTGCCAGCAGTGTGTGGGGGAGCACAGATACGCAGTATTTT
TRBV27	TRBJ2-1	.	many	CASSHPTFHEQFF	TGTGCCAGCAGCCACCCGACATTCCATGAGCAGTTCTTC
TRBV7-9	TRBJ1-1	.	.	CTSSSSIAGENTEAFF	TGTACCAGCAGCTCCTCAATTGCAGGGGAGAACACTGAAGCTTTCTTT